This T cell receptor beta chain was identified in a study of B cell selection in AIRE deficiency. Study-wide results and caveats: Of several thousand shared Treg TCRbeta sequences, roughly 31% were healthy-donor-only and around 9% patient-only.

Only in-frame clones appear in the TCRdb table, and some are missing; sequencing was by immunoSEQ multiplex PCR. The table has tens of thousands of clones, around 90% seen once; the top ten hold roughly 1.5%. For this clone: What it recognizes is unknown.

The regulatory T cell sort gate was CD4+CD25hiCD127low/negative. V was pared by 7 bases and J by 3 bases, with 10 bases between. The germline CDR1 and CDR2 sequences are MNHNS and SASEGT. CDR3 length: 12 residues. The clonotype originates from a human donor in good health. V and J are TRBV6-1 and TRBJ2-7; tentative D call: TRBD1 (5 bases). Sequenced: CD4+CD25+ Tregs sorted from PBMCs. The CDR3: CASKHQGYEQYF. The CDR3 bases are TGTGCCAGCAAACACCAGGGCTACGAGCAGTACTTC.